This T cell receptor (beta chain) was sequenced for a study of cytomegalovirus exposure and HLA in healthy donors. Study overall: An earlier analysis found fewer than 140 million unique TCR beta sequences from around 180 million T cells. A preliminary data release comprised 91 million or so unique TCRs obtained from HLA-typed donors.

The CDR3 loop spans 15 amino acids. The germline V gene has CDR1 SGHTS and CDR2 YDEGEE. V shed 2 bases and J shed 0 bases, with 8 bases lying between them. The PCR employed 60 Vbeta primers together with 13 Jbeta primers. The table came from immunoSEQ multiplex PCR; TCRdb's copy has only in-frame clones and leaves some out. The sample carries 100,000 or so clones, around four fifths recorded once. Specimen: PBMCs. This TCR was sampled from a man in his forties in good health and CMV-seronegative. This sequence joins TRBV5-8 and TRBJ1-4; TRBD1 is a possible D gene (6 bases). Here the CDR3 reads CASSLQGSTNEKLFF. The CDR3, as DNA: TGTGCCAGCAGCTTACAGGGATCAACTAATGAAAAACTGTTTTTT.